The 31 T cell receptor beta chains in this list originate from one sample, sequenced in a study of T cell changes during pregnancy in multiple sclerosis. Profiled with immunoSEQ multiplex PCR; TCRdb holds only in-frame clones, not every one. The sample includes around 27,000 clones, roughly 91% of them seen just once. The specimen comprised CD4+ T cells from peripheral blood mononuclear cells, sampled after pregnancy. These receptors all stem from a female donor with multiple sclerosis, enrolled in a pregnancy study.

V is TRBV7-2 and J is TRBJ2-7; D may be TRBD2 (7 bases). The length of the CDR3 is 15 residues. In germline, CDR1 is SGHTA, CDR2 FQGNSA. The V end was cut by 7 bases, the J end by 2 bases, with 18 bases between. CDR3 in DNA: TGTGCCAGCAAACAGGCCTACGGGGGGCCCTACGAGCAGTACTTC. The encoded protein is CASKQAYGGPYEQYF.

The chain is built from TRBV5-1 and TRBJ1-2; 9 bases fit TRBD1. J was trimmed by 8 bases and V by 0 bases; bases with no gene match: 14. The length of the CDR3 is 17 residues. Germline V gene lookup returns CDR1 SGHRS and CDR2 YFSETQ. CDR3 protein: CASSLALADDRGKGYTF. CDR3 sequence (DNA): TGCGCCAGCAGCTTGGCGTTAGCGGATGACAGGGGGAAGGGCTACACCTTC.

The chain recombines TRBV27 with TRBJ2-1, with 10 bases aligning to TRBD2. The V segment lost 3 bases and the J segment 4 bases; nucleotides outside the gene matches: 6. This CDR3 spans 16 amino acids. Germline CDR1 MNHEY, CDR2 SMNVEV (reference sequence). The CDR3 sequence: CASSLIAGGSYNEQFF. CDR3 bases: TGTGCCAGCAGTTTGATAGCGGGGGGCTCTTACAATGAGCAGTTCTTC.

In its sample, this clone was seen once. This rearrangement joins TRBV2 to TRBJ2-4; 7 positions agree with TRBD2. Per the germline V gene, CDR1 is SNHLY and CDR2 is FYNNEI. V dropped 6 bases and J dropped 11; count of bases not matched to a gene: 19. CDR3 length equals 16 residues. DNA of the CDR3: TGTGCCAGCAGGAGGCTATCTAGCGGCCTTTCCAAATTTCAGTACTTC. Translating gives CASRRLSSGLSKFQYF.

The chain employs TRBV25-1 and TRBJ2-4; 9 bases fit TRBD1. V gave up 3 bases and J gave up 6 bases; unmatched junction bases: 3. This CDR3 is built from 14 residues. CDR1 is MGHDK and CDR2 is SYGVNS in the germline V gene. The CDR3 sequence: CASSDRTGVNIQYF. DNA for the CDR3: TGTGCCAGCAGTGATCGGACAGGGGTAAACATTCAGTACTTC.

The gene calls are TRBV28 and TRBJ1-1; no clear D. V lost 6 bases and J lost 1, with 15 bases in between. CDR1 MDHEN and CDR2 SYDVKM come from the germline V gene. The length of the CDR3 is 15 residues. CDR3 region: CASRPPGRKNTEAFF. The DNA of the CDR3 is TGTGCCAGCAGGCCACCCGGGAGGAAGAACACTGAAGCTTTCTTT.

V usage is TRBV19 and J usage is TRBJ2-7, with 7 nucleotides matching TRBD1. Per the germline V gene, CDR1 is LNHDA and CDR2 is SQIVND (reference sequence). The CDR3 is 14 residues long. The V and J ends lost 5 bases and 0 bases, in that order; junction bases with no gene match: 4. The CDR3 coding sequence is TGTGCCAGTAGTGACAGGGCGAGCTCCTACGAGCAGTACTTC. Amino acid sequence: CASSDRASSYEQYF.

This clone has a single count. This chain links TRBV5-1 with TRBJ1-3, with a weak D call TRBD1 (5 bases). The CDR3 is 14 residues long. CDR1 is SGHRS, CDR2 YFSETQ, per germline. V shed 0 bases and J shed 4 bases, with 8 bases lying between them. The CDR3 coding sequence is TGCGCCAGCAGCTTGGCGGGGGTCGGAAACACCATATATTTT. This translates into CASSLAGVGNTIYF.

This clone appeared once. V usage is TRBV5-5 and J usage is TRBJ1-1; the D gene is possibly TRBD1 (6 bases). The V and J ends lost 4 bases and 0 bases respectively, with 13 bases between them. CDR3 size: 15 residues. Germline-derived CDR1 and CDR2 are SGHKS and YYEKEE (reference sequence). This CDR3 reads CASSEFQGMNTEAFF. The CDR3 nucleotides read TGTGCCAGCAGCGAATTCCAGGGGATGAACACTGAAGCTTTCTTT.

The V gene is TRBV6-1, the J gene TRBJ2-7; 8 bases map to TRBD1. V trimming: 7 bases; J trimming: 6 bases; junction bases outside the gene matches: 11. Germline-derived CDR1 and CDR2 are MNHNS and SASEGT. The CDR3 consists of 14 residues. CDR3 DNA: TGTGCCAGCACTGAGACAGGGGATGGGTTCGAGCAGTACTTC. Encoded protein: CASTETGDGFEQYF.

This chain links TRBV7-2 with TRBJ1-6, with D unclear. CDR3 length: 15 amino acids. CDR1 is SGHTA, CDR2 FQGNSA, per germline. Deletions cut 2 bases from V and 0 bases from J, with 5 bases between. In DNA, the CDR3 is TGTGCCAGCAGCTTAATGAGCTCCTATAATTCACCCCTCCACTTT. Protein: CASSLMSSYNSPLHF.

The chain carries TRBV5-1 and TRBJ1-2; TRBD1 aligns across 7 bases. The CDR3 has 13 amino acids. Trimming took 4 bases from V and 4 from J; bases not matched to a gene: 4. CDR1 is SGHRS, CDR2 YFSETQ, per germline. Here the CDR3 DNA reads TGCGCCAGCAGCATTGACAGGGCCTATGGCTACACCTTC. This sequence encodes CASSIDRAYGYTF.

The J gene is TRBJ2-7, the V gene TRBV5-1; 10 nucleotides match TRBD2. Germline loops: CDR1 SGHRS, CDR2 YFSETQ. The V segment lost 4 bases and the J segment 2 bases; nucleotides outside the gene matches: 6. This CDR3 is built from 15 residues. The CDR3 nucleotides are TGCGCCAGCAGCCCTAGCGGGGGAGGACCCTACGAGCAGTACTTC. Translating gives CASSPSGGGPYEQYF.

This sequence joins TRBV6-5 and TRBJ1-2; maybe TRBD1 (6 bases). The germline V gene has CDR1 MNHEY and CDR2 SVGAGI. Trimming removed 6 bases from V and 6 bases from J, with 14 bases in between. The CDR3 has 13 residues. This CDR3 reads CASRPNRENGYTF. CDR3 nucleotide sequence: TGTGCCAGCAGGCCTAACAGGGAGAATGGCTACACCTTC.

The rearrangement links TRBV7-9 to TRBJ2-3; 10 nucleotides match TRBD2. This CDR3 comprises 19 residues. The V and J ends lost 4 bases and 3 bases, in that order; junction bases with no gene match: 16. From germline, CDR1 is SEHNR and CDR2 FQNEAQ (reference sequence). CDR3 sequence (DNA): TGTGCCAGCAGCTCAGGGGCCAGCGGGGGGGCTACTAGGACAGATACGCAGTATTTT. Residues: CASSSGASGGATRTDTQYF.

CDR3 residues: CASSPRDRTTGELFF. The CDR3 DNA reads TGCGCCAGCAGCCCCCGGGACAGGACCACCGGGGAGCTGTTTTTT. This chain uses TRBV5-1 with TRBJ2-2, with TRBD1 matching over 8 bases. Germline V CDR1 and CDR2: SGHRS, YFSETQ. The CDR3 runs 15 residues. Trimming took 4 bases from V and 4 from J; bases not matched to a gene: 6.

The chain combines TRBV19 with TRBJ1-3; weak D call: TRBD1 (6 bases). Trimming cost V 5 bases and J 0 bases, with 14 bases left between them. Per the germline V gene, CDR1 is LNHDA and CDR2 is SQIVND (reference sequence). CDR3 length: 16 amino acids. The CDR3 protein is CASSPRDTYSGNTIYF. CDR3 coding DNA: TGTGCCAGTAGTCCCCGGGACACCTACTCTGGAAACACCATATATTTT.

The chain recombines TRBV5-1 with TRBJ2-5, with 7 bases aligning to TRBD2. CDR3 size: 16 residues. The germline V gene encodes CDR1 SGHRS and CDR2 YFSETQ. The trim removed 0 bases at V and 1 base at J, leaving 6 bases unmatched. The CDR3 protein is CASSLVGAGFQETQYF. The CDR3 bases are TGCGCCAGCAGCTTGGTTGGAGCGGGGTTCCAAGAGACCCAGTACTTC.

As DNA, the CDR3 is TGTGCCAGCAGTGCAGTAGCAGAACAGCCCCAGCATTTT. Protein sequence: CASSAVAEQPQHF. The rearrangement links TRBV2 to TRBJ1-5; unclear D gene. CDR3 length: 13 residues. The V gene lost 4 bases and the J gene lost 7 bases, with 11 bases spanning the gap. Germline lookup yields CDR1 SNHLY and CDR2 FYNNEI.

In its sample, this clone was seen once. At one end, the junction sequence differs from germline, possibly due to a read error. The gene calls are TRBV29-1 and TRBJ2-5; D not certain. Germline V gene sequence: CDR1 SQVTM, CDR2 ANQGSEA. The CDR3 extends over 14 amino acids. The CDR3 loop is CSAITASRQGTQYF. The CDR3 DNA sequence: TGCAGCGCTATAACGGCCAGCAGACAAGGGACCCAGTACTTC. Combining the CDR3 with reference TRBV29-1 and TRBJ2-5 gives the whole variable domain SAVISQKPSRDICQRGTSLTIQCQVDSQVTMMFWYRQQPGQSLTLIATANQGSEATYESGFVIDKFPISRPNLTFSTLTVSNMSPEDSSIYLCSAITASRQGTQYFGPGTRLLVL.

This clone was observed a few times. V is TRBV5-1 and J is TRBJ2-5, with TRBD2 matching over 14 bases. This CDR3 is 17 amino acids long. CDR1 SGHRS and CDR2 YFSETQ come from the germline V gene. V was clipped by 3 bases and J by 4 bases; unmatched bases: 8. The CDR3 bases are TGCGCCAGCAGCTCCCAGGGACTAGCGGGAGTAGTAGAGACCCAGTACTTC. As protein: CASSSQGLAGVVETQYF.

CDR3 sequence (DNA): TGTGCCAGCAGTGTGGGGAGGGCCCACTACACCTTC. It encodes CASSVGRAHYTF. V gene TRBV2 combines with J gene TRBJ1-2, with D unclear. Germline V gives CDR1 SNHLY, CDR2 FYNNEI. Trimming cost V 4 bases and J 10 bases, with 13 bases left between them. The CDR3 sequence is 12 residues long.

The chain links TRBV6-5 to TRBJ2-5; possibly TRBD2 for D (6 bases). The length of the CDR3 is 15 residues. Trimming cost V 6 bases and J 5 bases, with 19 bases left between them. Germline CDR1 reads MNHEY; CDR2 reads SVGAGI. The CDR3 coding sequence is TGTGCCAGCAGCCCCGGTTGGGGGGTCGTGGAGACCCAGTACTTC. This codes for CASSPGWGVVETQYF.

This sequence joins TRBV9 and TRBJ1-6; D is perhaps TRBD1 (5 bases). Trimming pared 0 bases from V and 5 bases from J, leaving 12 bases between. The CDR3 covers 16 residues. CDR1 and CDR2 from the germline V gene are SGDLS and YYNGEE. CDR3 DNA sequence: TGTGCCAGCAGCGTAGCTACCGGGGGAAATAATTCACCCCTCCACTTT. It specifies CASSVATGGNNSPLHF.

This sequence joins TRBV5-1 and TRBJ1-3, with D possibly being TRBD1 (5 bases). CDR1 and CDR2 from the germline V gene are SGHRS and YFSETQ. This CDR3 spans 16 amino acids. Trimming removed 2 bases from V and 3 bases from J, with 15 bases in between. The DNA for the CDR3 is TGCGCCAGCAGCTTTGGTGGGGCATTGGGTGGAAACACCATATATTTT. This translates into CASSFGGALGGNTIYF.

The CDR3 loop is CASSMWQGQETQYF. As DNA, the CDR3 is TGTGCCAGTAGTATGTGGCAGGGCCAAGAGACCCAGTACTTC. The chain links TRBV19 to TRBJ2-5, with TRBD1 as a possible D gene (5 bases). Trimming removed 3 bases at V and 1 base at J, with 9 bases between. Germline lookup yields CDR1 LNHDA and CDR2 SQIVND (reference sequence). The CDR3 consists of 14 residues.

CDR3 nucleotides: TGCGCCAGCAGCTTGGCCGGGACAGGGTCCACCGGGGAGCTGTTTTTT. This codes for CASSLAGTGSTGELFF. The chain has TRBV5-1 and TRBJ2-2, with TRBD1 matching 9 bases. CDR1 SGHRS and CDR2 YFSETQ come from the germline V gene. Losses at the gene ends were 0 bases for V and 4 bases for J; bases not matched to a gene: 4. CDR3 size: 16 residues.

This chain uses TRBV11-1 with TRBJ1-1; D gene unclear. The CDR3 has 15 residues. V shed 1 base and J shed 3 bases, with 12 bases lying between them. Germline loops: CDR1 SGHAT, CDR2 FQDESV (reference sequence). The CDR3, as DNA: TGTGCCAGCAGCTTAGTGGATCAGGAATACACTGAAGCTTTCTTT. Its translation: CASSLVDQEYTEAFF.

The chain carries TRBV18 and TRBJ1-2; 8 bases align to TRBD1. The CDR3 totals 15 residues. V lost 0 bases, J lost 3 bases, and 3 bases stayed unmatched. Germline values: CDR1 KGHSH, CDR2 LQKENI. This CDR3 is CASSPPLTGDYGYTF. As DNA, the CDR3 is TGTGCCAGCTCACCACCGTTGACAGGGGACTATGGCTACACCTTC.

V and J are TRBV5-4 and TRBJ2-3; unclear D gene. This CDR3 contains 14 residues. The ends were cut back, 7 bases at V and 1 base at J, with 13 bases in the middle. Germline V gives CDR1 SGHNT, CDR2 YYREEE (reference sequence). The CDR3 sequence is CASEVHPGTDTQYF. The CDR3 DNA follows: TGTGCCAGCGAGGTCCACCCAGGCACAGATACGCAGTATTTT.

The chain uses TRBV11-2 and TRBJ2-5, with D possibly TRBD1 on 5 matching bases. This CDR3 region has 11 residues. CDR1 and CDR2 from the germline V gene are SGHAT and FQNNGV. The germline V and J ends were trimmed by 4 bases and 5 bases, with 5 bases remaining between them. The CDR3 is CASSSGETQYF. For the CDR3, the DNA is TGTGCCAGCAGCTCAGGGGAGACCCAGTACTTC.